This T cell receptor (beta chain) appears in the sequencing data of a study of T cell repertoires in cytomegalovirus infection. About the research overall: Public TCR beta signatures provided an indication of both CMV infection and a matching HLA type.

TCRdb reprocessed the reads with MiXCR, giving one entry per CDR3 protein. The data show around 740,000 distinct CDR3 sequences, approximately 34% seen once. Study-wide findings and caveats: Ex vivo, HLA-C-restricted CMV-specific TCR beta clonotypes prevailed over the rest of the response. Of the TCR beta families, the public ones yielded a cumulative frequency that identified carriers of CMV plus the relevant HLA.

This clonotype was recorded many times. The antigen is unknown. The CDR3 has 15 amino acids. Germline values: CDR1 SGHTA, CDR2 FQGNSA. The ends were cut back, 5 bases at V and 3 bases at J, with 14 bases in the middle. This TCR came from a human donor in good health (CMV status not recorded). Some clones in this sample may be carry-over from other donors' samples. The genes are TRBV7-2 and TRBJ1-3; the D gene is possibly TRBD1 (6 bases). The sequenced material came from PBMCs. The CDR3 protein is CASSTQGTGGNTIYF. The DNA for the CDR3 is TGTGCCAGCAGCACACAGGGTACGGGTGGAAACACCATATATTTT.